This TCR beta chain was sequenced during a study of shared clonotypes between healthy human individuals. The study's findings and limits: What limited the represented genetic and exposure-history diversity was the small number of donors.

This clone was detected only a few times. The antigen remains undetermined. The naive CD8 fraction comprised CD45RO-negative cells positively selected for CCR7 and excluded terminally differentiated effector memory CD45RA+ cells. This was a deep-level run. Some clones are missing from TCRdb's copy, which holds only in-frame ones; the method was immunoSEQ multiplex PCR. This sample yields about 2 million clones, of which approximately 95% are seen a single time; 1.1% belongs to the top ten. The V gene's germline CDR1 is SGHAT and CDR2 FQNNGV. This CDR3 region has 15 residues. The V end was cut by 2 bases, the J end by 10 bases, with 15 bases between.

This chain joins TRBV11-2 and TRBJ1-6; unclear D gene. Sequencing was done on a sample of naive CD8+ T cells sorted from blood. The receptor's source is a man aged 18 to 29 in good health. CDR3 region: CASSLHGELYSPLHF. In DNA form, the CDR3 reads TGTGCCAGCAGCTTACACGGGGAGCTATACTCACCCCTCCACTTT.